The source of this T cell receptor (beta chain) is a study of T cell repertoires in cytomegalovirus infection. TCRdb re-called the reads through MiXCR, storing one row per CDR3 protein. The table records fewer than 550,000 distinct CDR3 sequences, roughly 30% of them present only once. This clonotype turned up a few times. In germline, CDR1 is SGHDT, CDR2 YYEEEE. V shed 4 bases and J shed 2 bases, with 12 bases lying between them. The CDR3 is 14 amino acids. The TCR was taken from a human donor in good health (CMV status not recorded). Some clones in this sample may be carry-over from other donors' samples. Material: PBMCs. The chain carries TRBV5-6 and TRBJ2-5; D remains ambiguous. This CDR3 reads CASSRYQFQETQYF. CDR3 bases: TGTGCCAGCAGCCGATACCAGTTTCAAGAGACCCAGTACTTC.